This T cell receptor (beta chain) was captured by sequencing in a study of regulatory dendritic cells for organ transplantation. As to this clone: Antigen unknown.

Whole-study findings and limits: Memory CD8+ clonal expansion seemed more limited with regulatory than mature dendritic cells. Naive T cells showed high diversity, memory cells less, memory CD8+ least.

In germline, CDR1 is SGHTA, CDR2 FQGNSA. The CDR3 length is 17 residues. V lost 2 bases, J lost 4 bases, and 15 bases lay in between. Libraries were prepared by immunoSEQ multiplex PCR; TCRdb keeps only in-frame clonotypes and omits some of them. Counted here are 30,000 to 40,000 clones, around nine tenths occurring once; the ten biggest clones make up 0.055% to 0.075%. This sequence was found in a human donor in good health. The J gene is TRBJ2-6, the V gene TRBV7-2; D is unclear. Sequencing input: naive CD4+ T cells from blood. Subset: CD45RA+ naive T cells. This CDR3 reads CASSLSMTLYGANVLTF. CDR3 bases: TGTGCCAGCAGCTTATCCATGACCCTCTACGGGGCCAACGTCCTGACTTTC.